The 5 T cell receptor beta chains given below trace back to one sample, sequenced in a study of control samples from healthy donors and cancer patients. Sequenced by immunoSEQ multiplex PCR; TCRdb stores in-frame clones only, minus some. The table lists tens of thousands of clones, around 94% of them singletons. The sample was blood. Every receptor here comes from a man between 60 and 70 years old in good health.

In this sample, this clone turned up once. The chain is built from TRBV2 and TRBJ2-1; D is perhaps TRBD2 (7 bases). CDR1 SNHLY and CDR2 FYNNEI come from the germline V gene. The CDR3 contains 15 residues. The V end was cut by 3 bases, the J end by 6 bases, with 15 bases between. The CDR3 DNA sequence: TGTGCCAGCAGTGATCAGGGGAGGGTAGCCAATGAGCAGTTCTTC. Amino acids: CASSDQGRVANEQFF.

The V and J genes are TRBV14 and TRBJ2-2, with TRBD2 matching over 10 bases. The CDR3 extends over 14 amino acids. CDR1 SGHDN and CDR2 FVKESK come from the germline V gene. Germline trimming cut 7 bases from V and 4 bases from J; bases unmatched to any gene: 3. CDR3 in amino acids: CASTLAGSTGELFF. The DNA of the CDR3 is TGTGCCAGCACACTAGCGGGAAGCACCGGGGAGCTGTTTTTT.

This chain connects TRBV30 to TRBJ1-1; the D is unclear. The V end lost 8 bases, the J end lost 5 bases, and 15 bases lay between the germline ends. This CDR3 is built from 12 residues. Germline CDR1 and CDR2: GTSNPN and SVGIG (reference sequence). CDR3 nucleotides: TGTGCCCTGGAAATCATGGGAACTGAAGCTTTCTTT. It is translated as CALEIMGTEAFF.

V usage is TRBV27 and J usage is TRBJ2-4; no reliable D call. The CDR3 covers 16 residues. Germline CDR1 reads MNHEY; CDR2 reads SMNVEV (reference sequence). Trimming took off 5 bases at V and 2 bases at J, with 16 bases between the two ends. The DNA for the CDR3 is TGTGCCAGCAGTCCCGGATCCCATGGGCCCAAAAACATTCAGTACTTC. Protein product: CASSPGSHGPKNIQYF.

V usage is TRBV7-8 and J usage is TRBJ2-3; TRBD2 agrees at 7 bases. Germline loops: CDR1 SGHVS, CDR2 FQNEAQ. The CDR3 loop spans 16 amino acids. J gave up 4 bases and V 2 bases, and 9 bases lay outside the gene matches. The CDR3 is CASSLFRGSQADTQYF. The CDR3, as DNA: TGTGCCAGCAGCTTATTTCGCGGGAGTCAGGCAGATACGCAGTATTTT.